This TCR beta chain was recovered during a study of CD8+CD57+ T cells in acquired aplastic anemia. This CDR3 contains 14 residues. The ends lost 6 bases at V and 1 base at J; junction bases unmatched: 4. TCR beta VDJ and CDR3 profiles were obtained from a genomic DNA template. TCRdb reprocessed the reads with MiXCR, giving one entry per CDR3 protein. This table has 60,000 to 75,000 distinct CDR3 sequences, 45% to 70% appearing once. In this sample, this clonotype turned up many times. This TCR was sampled from a human donor in good health, serving as a control. Material for sequencing was sorted CD4+, CD8+, or CD8+CD57+ T cells (not recorded which) from PBMCs. The genes are TRBV12-3 or TRBV12-4 and TRBJ2-5; 8 bases match TRBD2. DNA of the CDR3: TGTGCCAGCAGCCTACTAGCGGCCCAAGAGACCCAGTACTTC. It codes for CASSLLAAQETQYF.